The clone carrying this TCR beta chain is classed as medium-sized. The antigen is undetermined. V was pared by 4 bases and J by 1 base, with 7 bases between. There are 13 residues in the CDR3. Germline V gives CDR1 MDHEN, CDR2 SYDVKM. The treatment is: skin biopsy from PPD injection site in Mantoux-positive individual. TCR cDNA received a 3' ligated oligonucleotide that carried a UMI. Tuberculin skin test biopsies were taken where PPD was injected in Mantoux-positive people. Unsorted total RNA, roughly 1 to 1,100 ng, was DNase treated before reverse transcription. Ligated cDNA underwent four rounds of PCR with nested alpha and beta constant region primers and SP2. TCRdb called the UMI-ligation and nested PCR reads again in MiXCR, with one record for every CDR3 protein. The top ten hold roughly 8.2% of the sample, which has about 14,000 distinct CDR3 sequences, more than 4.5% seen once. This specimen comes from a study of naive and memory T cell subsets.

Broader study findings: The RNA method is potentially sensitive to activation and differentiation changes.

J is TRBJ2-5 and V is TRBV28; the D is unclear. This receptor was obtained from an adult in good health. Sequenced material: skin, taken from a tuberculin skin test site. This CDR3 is CASSYPAQETQYF. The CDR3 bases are TGTGCCAGCAGTTACCCAGCCCAAGAGACCCAGTACTTC. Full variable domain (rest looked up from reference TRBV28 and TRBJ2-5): DVKVTQSSRYLVKRTGEKVFLECVQDMDHENMFWYRQDPGLGLRLIYFSYDVKMKEKGDIPEGYSVSREKKERFSLILESASTNQTSMYLCASSYPAQETQYFGPGTRLLVL.